One sample yielded the 24 T cell receptor beta chains listed below, sequenced in a study of Graves' ophthalmopathy and Graves' hyperthyroidism. Amplification of TCR beta CDR3 regions used RNA transcripts. RT-PCR in the first round used HTBI primers; a second-round multiplex PCR followed. Each CDR3 protein is one row after TCRdb ran MiXCR on the multiplex PCR reads. The table shows about 640,000 distinct CDR3 sequences, with about 41% occurring only once. Sequencing input: peripheral blood. Source of these receptors: an adult man with Graves' ophthalmopathy.

This clonotype was detected many times. V and J are TRBV19 and TRBJ1-5; D unclear. The CDR3 covers 14 residues. V was trimmed by 10 bases and J by 4 bases, leaving 17 bases between them. The germline V gene encodes CDR1 LNHDA and CDR2 SQIVND (reference sequence). The CDR3 nucleotides read TGTGCCACCTCGTCGAATTTTCGGAATCAGCCCCAGCATTTT. Translated, it gives CATSSNFRNQPQHF.

The chain carries TRBV10-3 and TRBJ1-2; 7 nucleotides align to TRBD1. Trimming cost V 5 bases and J 4 bases; bases outside gene matches: 7. CDR1 ENHRY and CDR2 SYGVKD come from the germline V gene. This CDR3 is built from 14 residues. CDR3 sequence (DNA): TGTGCCATCAGTCCAGCGGACAGGTTCTATGGCTACACCTTC. Translating gives CAISPADRFYGYTF.

The chain combines TRBV12-5 with TRBJ1-5, with D uncertain. CDR1 and CDR2 from the germline V gene are LGHNT and FRNRAP. V lost 5 bases and J lost 9, with 14 bases in between. This CDR3 is 13 amino acids long. This chain's CDR3 is CASGLGFGRPQHF. CDR3 nucleotide sequence: TGTGCTAGTGGTCTCGGGTTTGGGCGGCCCCAGCATTTT.

In this sample, this clonotype turned up once. The junction shows a germline mismatch at one end, possibly a read error. The chain employs TRBV7-8 and TRBJ1-6; D perhaps matches TRBD1 (5 bases). This CDR3 contains 17 residues. Germline assignment: CDR1 SGHVS and CDR2 FQNEAQ. CDR3 loop: CAGSLVLWGGRNPPLHF. The CDR3 DNA reads TGTGCCGGCAGCTTAGTGTTGTGGGGCGGAAGAAATCCACCCCTCCACTTT.

V is TRBV29-1 and J is TRBJ2-7; 11 bases are shared with TRBD1. This CDR3 has 15 amino acids. Trimming at V came to 0 bases and at J to 2 bases, leaving 3 bases not matched to a gene. In germline, CDR1 is SQVTM, CDR2 ANQGSEA. This chain's CDR3 is CSVEDPGQGAYEQYF. For the CDR3, the DNA is TGCAGCGTTGAAGATCCGGGACAGGGGGCCTACGAGCAGTACTTC.

The chain joins TRBV9 to TRBJ1-3; no clear D gene. CDR3 size: 11 residues. Trimming removed 3 bases at V and 7 bases at J, with 5 bases between. From germline, CDR1 is SGDLS and CDR2 YYNGEE. CDR3 bases: TGTGCCAGCAGCGCCAGTAACACCATATATTTT. Translated: CASSASNTIYF.

Details on this clonotype: A junction end diverges from the germline sequence, so it may reflect a read error. This sequence joins TRBV5-4 and TRBJ1-3; no definite D call. The CDR3 has 15 residues. Germline V lookup: CDR1 SGHNT, CDR2 YYREEE (reference sequence). The CDR3 DNA reads TGCGCCAGCAGCCAAGAGACGAACTCTGGAAACACCATATATTTT. Translation gives CASSQETNSGNTIYF.

This clonotype was picked up many times. The chain employs TRBV10-3 and TRBJ2-5; D possibly matches TRBD1 or TRBD2 (5 bases each). The germline V gene has CDR1 ENHRY and CDR2 SYGVKD. The CDR3 consists of 13 residues. V lost 10 bases and J lost 5, with 17 bases in between. CDR3 loop: CATRDEVRETQYF. The CDR3 DNA is TGTGCCACCCGGGACGAGGTCCGGGAGACCCAGTACTTC.

This clonotype was observed many times. V is TRBV6-6 and J is TRBJ2-5, with no clear D. Per germline, CDR1 MNHNY and CDR2 SVGAGI (reference sequence). The CDR3 is made up of 12 amino acids. With 3 bases removed from V and 4 bases from J, the gap between germline ends came to 6 bases. This CDR3 reads CASSYGGETQYF. DNA of the CDR3: TGTGCCAGCAGTTATGGCGGAGAGACCCAGTACTTC.

The V gene is TRBV10-3, the J gene TRBJ2-5; D unclear. The V end lost 8 bases, the J end lost 5 bases, and 9 bases lay between the germline ends. The germline CDR1 and CDR2 sequences are ENHRY and SYGVKD. The CDR3 covers 11 residues. CDR3 in DNA: TGTGCCATCGGGCCTCGGGAGACCCAGTACTTC. Translation gives CAIGPRETQYF.

The CDR3 spells CASSLARQTYGYTF. The CDR3 DNA sequence: TGTGCCAGCAGCTTGGCCAGACAGACCTATGGCTACACCTTC. The chain recombines TRBV5-4 with TRBJ1-2; D might be TRBD1 (5 bases). Between the trimmed V and J ends, which lost 0 bases and 4 bases, there was a span of 10 bases. Germline loops: CDR1 SGHNT, CDR2 YYREEE (reference sequence). The CDR3 has 14 amino acids.

This clonotype was counted ten times or more. The rearrangement joins TRBV7-2 to TRBJ1-5, with unresolved D. Germline CDR1 reads SGHTA; CDR2 reads FQGNSA. This CDR3 has 15 residues. Trimming stripped 2 bases from V and 6 bases from J, with 14 bases between. This CDR3 reads CASSLWAGGTQPQHF. The DNA of the CDR3 is TGTGCCAGCAGCTTATGGGCCGGAGGTACTCAGCCCCAGCATTTT. The full variable domain, with the rest looked up from reference TRBV7-2 and TRBJ1-5, is GAGVSQSPSNKVTEKGKDVELRCDPISGHTALYWYRQSLGQGLEFLIYFQGNSAPDKSGLPSDRFSAERTGGSVSTLTIQRTQQEDSAVYLCASSLWAGGTQPQHFGDGTRLSIL.

By its share, this clonotype is medium-sized. J is TRBJ1-4 and V is TRBV24-1; the match to TRBD1 covers 9 bases. The V and J ends lost 4 bases and 7 bases, in that order; junction bases with no gene match: 3. Per germline, CDR1 KGHDR and CDR2 SFDVKD. The CDR3 sequence is 14 residues long. The CDR3 loop reads CATSDGTGSEKLFF. The CDR3 DNA follows: TGTGCCACCAGTGACGGGACAGGGTCTGAAAAACTGTTTTTT.

Concerning this clonotype: Relative to the germline gene, one junction end is altered; a read error may explain this. The rearrangement uses TRBV2 and TRBJ2-7; TRBD2 agrees at 9 bases. The CDR3 extends over 15 amino acids. Germline V lookup: CDR1 SNHLY, CDR2 FYNNEI. CDR3 bases: TGTGCTAGCAGTTACGGGGTAGCGGGAGTAGGCGAGCAGTACTTC. Its protein product is CASSYGVAGVGEQYF. The full variable domain, with the rest looked up from reference TRBV2 and TRBJ2-7, is EPEVTQTPSHQVTQMGQEVILRCVPISNHLYFYWYRQILGQKVEFLVSFYNNEISEKSEIFDDQFSVERPDGSNFTLKIRSTKLEDSAMYFCASSYGVAGVGEQYFGPGTRLTVT.

This rearrangement joins TRBV11-1 to TRBJ2-1; no firm D call. CDR3 length equals 13 residues. Germline loops: CDR1 SGHAT, CDR2 FQDESV (reference sequence). Trimming removed 5 bases from V and 7 bases from J, with 12 bases in between. The CDR3: CASSAPDGNEQFF. The CDR3, as DNA: TGTGCCAGCAGCGCCCCCGATGGAAATGAGCAGTTCTTC. The variable domain in full, with the rest retrieved from reference TRBV11-1 and TRBJ2-1, is EAEVAQSPRYKITEKSQAVAFWCDPISGHATLYWYRQILGQGPELLVQFQDESVVDDSQLPKDRFSAERLKGVDSTLKIQPAELGDSAMYLCASSAPDGNEQFFGPGTRLTVL.

This clonotype has only a few counts. CDR3 residues: CASSDNSPNYGYTF. The CDR3 bases are TGTGCCAGCAGTGATAACAGTCCTAACTATGGCTACACCTTC. V is TRBV6-1 and J is TRBJ1-2; D is undetermined. CDR1 and CDR2 (germline): MNHNS, SASEGT. With 3 bases removed from V and 0 bases from J, the gap between germline ends came to 8 bases. The CDR3 totals 14 residues.

This clonotype was found many times. This CDR3 reads CSVRDPGQDQPQHF. As DNA, the CDR3 is TGCAGCGTTAGGGACCCCGGGCAGGATCAGCCCCAGCATTTT. The chain is built from TRBV29-1 and TRBJ1-5, with D maybe TRBD1 (5 bases). Trimming took off 5 bases at V and 5 bases at J, with 16 bases between the two ends. There are 14 residues in the CDR3. Germline V CDR1 and CDR2: SQVTM, ANQGSEA.

This clonotype was seen a handful of times. The J gene is TRBJ1-6, the V gene TRBV5-5; TRBD1 is a possible D gene (5 bases). Trimming took off 2 bases at V and 9 bases at J, with 12 bases between the two ends. The CDR3 totals 14 residues. Germline CDR1 SGHKS, CDR2 YYEKEE (reference sequence). Written as DNA, the CDR3 is TGTGCCAGCAGCTTAAATCAGGGTACTTCACCCCTCCACTTT. This sequence encodes CASSLNQGTSPLHF.

On this clonotype itself: A much larger clonotype is one base distant, so this may be a read error. The gene calls are TRBV7-9 and TRBJ1-5, with D maybe TRBD1 (5 bases). V was shortened by 8 bases and J by 0 bases, with 14 bases between the two germline ends. The CDR3 contains 15 residues. Germline V gene sequence: CDR1 SEHNR, CDR2 FQNEAQ (reference sequence). DNA of the CDR3: TGTGCCAGCCAACAGATAGGGGATAGCAATCAGCCCCAGCATTTT. Amino acids: CASQQIGDSNQPQHF.

As to this clonotype: In this CDR3 the conserved last residue, phenylalanine or tryptophan, is missing, so a read error is likely. Because the CDR3's place on the DNA is in doubt, the DNA is left out and the CDR3 is given as listed by TCRdb. The chain links TRBV2 to TRBJ1-2. The CDR3 has 11 amino acids, counting both end residues. Germline CDR1 SNHLY, CDR2 FYNNEI. CDR3 sequence reads: CASSGETGSPL.

Only one count was recorded for this clonotype. V usage is TRBV7-9 and J usage is TRBJ1-5, with 10 bases that match TRBD1. This CDR3 comprises 13 residues. Per germline, CDR1 SEHNR and CDR2 FQNEAQ (reference sequence). With 8 bases clipped from V and 6 bases from J, the junction kept 4 bases outside the gene matches. CDR3 sequence (DNA): TGTGCCAGCCGGGACAGGGGTACTCAGCCCCAGCATTTT. Its translation is CASRDRGTQPQHF.

This clonotype was counted at least ten times. This chain links TRBV14 with TRBJ1-4; no clear D gene. V was pared by 1 base and J by 0 bases, with 6 bases between. From germline, CDR1 is SGHDN and CDR2 FVKESK. This CDR3 has 15 residues. This chain's CDR3 is CASSQAVSTNEKLFF. The CDR3 DNA is TGTGCCAGCAGCCAAGCTGTGTCAACTAATGAAAAACTGTTTTTT.

DNA of the CDR3: TGTGCCACCAGCAAAAGGGTAGGGGTCGAGCAGTACTTC. Its translation: CATSKRVGVEQYF. The J gene is TRBJ2-7, the V gene TRBV15; perhaps TRBD1 as D (5 bases). The V and J ends lost 4 bases and 6 bases respectively, with 13 bases between them. The CDR3 is 13 residues long. Germline-derived CDR1 and CDR2 are LNHNV and YYDKDF (reference sequence).

For this clonotype: Germline is not matched at one junction end, which may reflect a read error. This chain links TRBV20-1 with TRBJ2-5; D remains unclear. This CDR3 is built from 12 residues. Germline V lookup: CDR1 DFQATT, CDR2 SNEGSKA (reference sequence). The CDR3 is CGATPPGETQYF. The DNA for the CDR3 is TGCGGTGCGACCCCCCCTGGAGAGACCCAGTACTTC.